This T cell receptor beta chain originates from a study of cytomegalovirus exposure and HLA in healthy donors. General study points: The listing of roughly 160 TCR beta chains classed them as cytomegalovirus-associated.

A multiplex PCR was run with 60 Vbeta primers and 13 Jbeta primers. Sequencing used immunoSEQ multiplex PCR; TCRdb keeps in-frame clones, though not all of them. The sample records 100,000 to 150,000 clones, over 70% being singletons. CDR1 and CDR2 from the germline V gene are MNHEY and SVGAGI. V shed 5 bases, J shed 7 bases, and the junction held 4 bases outside the gene matches. CDR3 length: 12 amino acids. Details on this clone: Its specificity is unknown.

The specimen sequenced was PBMCs. The chain links TRBV6-5 to TRBJ1-2; 7 bases line up with TRBD1. The sequence came from a female donor in good health and CMV-seronegative. The CDR3 region is CASSRGQLGYTF. The DNA for the CDR3 is TGTGCCAGCAGTCGGGGACAGCTTGGCTACACCTTC.